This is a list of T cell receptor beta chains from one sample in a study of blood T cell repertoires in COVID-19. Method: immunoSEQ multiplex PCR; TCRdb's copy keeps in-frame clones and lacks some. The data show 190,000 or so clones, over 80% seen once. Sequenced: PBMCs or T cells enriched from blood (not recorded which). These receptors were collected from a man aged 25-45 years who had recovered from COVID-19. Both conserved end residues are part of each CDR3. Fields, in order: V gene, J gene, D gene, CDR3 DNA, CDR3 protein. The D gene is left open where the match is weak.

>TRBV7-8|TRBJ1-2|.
TGTGCCAGCAGCGGAGGGACTGCGGACGGCTACACCTTC
CASSGGTADGYTF
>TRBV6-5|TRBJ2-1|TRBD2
TGTGCCAGCAGCATCGGACTAGGTACCTACAATGAGCAGTTCTTC
CASSIGLGTYNEQFF
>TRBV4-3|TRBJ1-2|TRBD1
TGCGCCAGCAGTTCCCTCAGGGGGCATGGCTACACCTTC
CASSSLRGHGYTF
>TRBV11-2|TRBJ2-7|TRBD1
TGTGCCAGCAGCCGCTCGACAGGGTACGAGCAGTACTTC
CASSRSTGYEQYF
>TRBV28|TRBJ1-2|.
TGTGCCAGCAGTTCCTCCGGGACACGTCTTTACTATGGCTACACCTTC
CASSSSGTRLYYGYTF
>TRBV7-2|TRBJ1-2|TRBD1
TGTGCCACCACAGGGGTCTATGGCTACACCTTC
CATTGVYGYTF
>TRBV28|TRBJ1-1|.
TGTGCCAGCAGCCGAGGTAGAACTGAAGCTTTCTTT
CASSRGRTEAFF
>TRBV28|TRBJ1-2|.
TGTGCCAGCATCGCCGCAGGGGTTGGGGATGGCTACACCTTC
CASIAAGVGDGYTF
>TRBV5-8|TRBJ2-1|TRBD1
TGTGCCAGCAGCCCTGGGACAGGGGGCCCGGATGAGCAGTTCTTC
CASSPGTGGPDEQFF
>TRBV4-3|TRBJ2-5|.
TGCGCCAGCAGCCAATGGACAGGAGGGGCCCAGTACTTC
CASSQWTGGAQYF
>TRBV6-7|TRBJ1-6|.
TGTGCCAGCAGAAGCACAGTTGATAATTCACCCCTCCACTTT
CASRSTVDNSPLHF
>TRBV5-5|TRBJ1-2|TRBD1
TGTGCCAGCAGCTTGCAGGGGACAGGGGCTAACTATGGCTACACCTTC
CASSLQGTGANYGYTF
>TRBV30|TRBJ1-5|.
TGTGCCTGGACCCGCGACAGTAGCAATCAGCCCCAGCATTTT
CAWTRDSSNQPQHF